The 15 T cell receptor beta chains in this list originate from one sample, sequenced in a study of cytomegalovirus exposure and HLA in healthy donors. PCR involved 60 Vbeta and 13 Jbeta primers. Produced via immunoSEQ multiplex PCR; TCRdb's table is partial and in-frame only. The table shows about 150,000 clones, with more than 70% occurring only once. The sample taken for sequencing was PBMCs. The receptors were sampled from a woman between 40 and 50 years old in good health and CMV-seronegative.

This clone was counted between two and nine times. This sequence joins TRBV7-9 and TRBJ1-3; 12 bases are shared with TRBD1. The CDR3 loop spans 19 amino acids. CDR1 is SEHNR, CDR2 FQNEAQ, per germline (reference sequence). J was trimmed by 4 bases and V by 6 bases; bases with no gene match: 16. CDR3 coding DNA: TGTGCCAGCAGTCACACCGCCCGGGACAGGGGGCTAAAGGGAAACACCATATATTTT. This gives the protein CASSHTARDRGLKGNTIYF.

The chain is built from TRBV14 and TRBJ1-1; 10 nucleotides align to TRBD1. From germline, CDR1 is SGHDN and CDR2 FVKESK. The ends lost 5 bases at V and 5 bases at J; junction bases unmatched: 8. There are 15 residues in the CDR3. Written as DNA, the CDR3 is TGTGCCAGCAGCGGGGGACAGGGGCTTCGGACTGAAGCTTTCTTT. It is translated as CASSGGQGLRTEAFF. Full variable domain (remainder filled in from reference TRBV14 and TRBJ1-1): EAGVTQFPSHSVIEKGQTVTLRCDPISGHDNLYWYRRVMGKEIKFLLHFVKESKQDESGMPNNRFLAERTGGTYSTLKVQPAELEDSGVYFCASSGGQGLRTEAFFGQGTRLTVV.

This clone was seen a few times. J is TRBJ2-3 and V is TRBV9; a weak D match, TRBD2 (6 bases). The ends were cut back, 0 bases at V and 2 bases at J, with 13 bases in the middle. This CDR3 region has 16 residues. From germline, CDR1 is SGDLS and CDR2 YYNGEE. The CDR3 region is CASSVAWAGNTDTQYF. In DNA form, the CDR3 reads TGTGCCAGCAGCGTAGCCTGGGCGGGGAACACAGATACGCAGTATTTT. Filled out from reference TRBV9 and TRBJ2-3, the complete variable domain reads DSGVTQTPKHLITATGQRVTLRCSPRSGDLSVYWYQQSLDQGLQFLIQYYNGEERAKGNILERFSAQQFPDLHSELNLSSLELGDSALYFCASSVAWAGNTDTQYFGPGTRLTVL.

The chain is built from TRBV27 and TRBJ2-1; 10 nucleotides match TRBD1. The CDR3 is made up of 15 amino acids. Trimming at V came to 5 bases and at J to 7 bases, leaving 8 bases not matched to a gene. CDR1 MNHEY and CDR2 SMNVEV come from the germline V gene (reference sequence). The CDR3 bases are TGTGCCAGCAGTCCCGGGACAGGGGAGTGGAATGAGCAGTTCTTC. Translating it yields CASSPGTGEWNEQFF.

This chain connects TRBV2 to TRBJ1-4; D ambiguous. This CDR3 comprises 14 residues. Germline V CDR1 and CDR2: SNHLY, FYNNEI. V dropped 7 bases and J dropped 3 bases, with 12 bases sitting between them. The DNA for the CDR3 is TGTGCCAGCAACCTCGGGGATGCTAATGAAAAACTGTTTTTT. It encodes CASNLGDANEKLFF.

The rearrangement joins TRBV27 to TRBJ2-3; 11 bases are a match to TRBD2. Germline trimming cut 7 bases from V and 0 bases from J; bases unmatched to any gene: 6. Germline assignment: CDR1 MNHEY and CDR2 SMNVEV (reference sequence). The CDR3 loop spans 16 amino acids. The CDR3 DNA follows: TGTGCCAGCACCGGAGGGACTAGCGGTAGCACAGATACGCAGTATTTT. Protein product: CASTGGTSGSTDTQYF.

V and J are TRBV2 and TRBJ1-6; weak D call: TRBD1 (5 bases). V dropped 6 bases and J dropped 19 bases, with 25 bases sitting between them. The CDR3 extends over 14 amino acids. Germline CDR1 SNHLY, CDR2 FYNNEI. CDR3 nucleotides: TGTGCCAGCAGCTCACTCAACGTATTGGACCCAGGGCACTTT. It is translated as CASSSLNVLDPGHF. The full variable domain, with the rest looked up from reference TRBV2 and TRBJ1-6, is EPEVTQTPSHQVTQMGQEVILRCVPISNHLYFYWYRQILGQKVEFLVSFYNNEISEKSEIFDDQFSVERPDGSNFTLKIRSTKLEDSAMYFCASSSLNVLDPGHFGNGTRLTVT.

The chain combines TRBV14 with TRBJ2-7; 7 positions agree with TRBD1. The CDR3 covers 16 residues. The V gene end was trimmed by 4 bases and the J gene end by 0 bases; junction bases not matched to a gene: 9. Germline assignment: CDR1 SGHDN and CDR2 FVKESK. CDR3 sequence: CASSPPPGQLSYEQYF. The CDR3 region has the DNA TGTGCCAGCAGCCCTCCCCCGGGACAGCTCTCCTACGAGCAGTACTTC.

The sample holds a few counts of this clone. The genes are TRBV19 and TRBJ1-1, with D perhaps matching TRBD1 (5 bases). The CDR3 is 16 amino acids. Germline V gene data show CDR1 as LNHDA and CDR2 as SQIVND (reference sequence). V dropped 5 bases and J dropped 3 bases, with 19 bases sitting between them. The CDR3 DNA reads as TGTGCCAGTAGTCCACCGGGGGGAGGGGTGGACACTGAAGCTTTCTTT. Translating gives CASSPPGGGVDTEAFF.

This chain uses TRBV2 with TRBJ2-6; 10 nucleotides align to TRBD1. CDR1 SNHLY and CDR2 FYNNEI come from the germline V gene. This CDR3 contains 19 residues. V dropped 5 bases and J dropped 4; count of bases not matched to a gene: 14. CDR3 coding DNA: TGTGCCAGCAGTTATGACAGGGGGCGATTACTGTACGGGGCCAACGTCCTGACTTTC. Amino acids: CASSYDRGRLLYGANVLTF.

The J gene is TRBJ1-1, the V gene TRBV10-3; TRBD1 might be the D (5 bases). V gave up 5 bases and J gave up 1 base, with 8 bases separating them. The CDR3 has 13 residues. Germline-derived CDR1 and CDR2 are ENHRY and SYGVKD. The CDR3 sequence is CAISITGNTEAFF. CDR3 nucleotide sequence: TGTGCCATCAGTATTACAGGGAACACTGAAGCTTTCTTT.

CDR3: CASSSGLAVNNEQFF. The CDR3 DNA is TGTGCCAGCAGTTCGGGACTAGCGGTTAACAATGAGCAGTTCTTC. The V and J genes are TRBV27 and TRBJ2-1; 11 nucleotides align to TRBD2. The CDR3 extends over 15 amino acids. The V segment lost 4 bases and the J segment 5 bases; nucleotides outside the gene matches: 4. Germline V gives CDR1 MNHEY, CDR2 SMNVEV (reference sequence).

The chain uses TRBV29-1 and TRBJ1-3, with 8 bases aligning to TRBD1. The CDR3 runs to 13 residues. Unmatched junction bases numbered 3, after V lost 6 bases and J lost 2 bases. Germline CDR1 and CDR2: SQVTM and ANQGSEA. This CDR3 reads CSVEDRAGNTIYF. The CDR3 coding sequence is TGCAGCGTCGAGGACAGGGCTGGAAACACCATATATTTT. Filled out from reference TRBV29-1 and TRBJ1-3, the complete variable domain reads SAVISQKPSRDICQRGTSLTIQCQVDSQVTMMFWYRQQPGQSLTLIATANQGSEATYESGFVIDKFPISRPNLTFSTLTVSNMSPEDSSIYLCSVEDRAGNTIYFGEGSWLTVV.

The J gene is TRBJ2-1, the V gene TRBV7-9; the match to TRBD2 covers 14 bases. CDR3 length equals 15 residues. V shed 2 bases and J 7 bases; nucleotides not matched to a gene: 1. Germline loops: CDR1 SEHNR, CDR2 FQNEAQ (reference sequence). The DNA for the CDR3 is TGTGCCAGCAGCTTATGGACTAGCGGGAGGAATGAGCAGTTCTTC. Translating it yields CASSLWTSGRNEQFF.

This chain's CDR3 is CASSLDRSNEKLFF. CDR3 in DNA: TGTGCCAGCAGCTTAGACCGGTCTAATGAAAAACTGTTTTTT. The rearrangement links TRBV7-8 to TRBJ1-4, with D uncertain. V gave up 1 base and J gave up 3 bases, with 6 bases separating them. Germline loops: CDR1 SGHVS, CDR2 FQNEAQ. This CDR3 comprises 14 residues.